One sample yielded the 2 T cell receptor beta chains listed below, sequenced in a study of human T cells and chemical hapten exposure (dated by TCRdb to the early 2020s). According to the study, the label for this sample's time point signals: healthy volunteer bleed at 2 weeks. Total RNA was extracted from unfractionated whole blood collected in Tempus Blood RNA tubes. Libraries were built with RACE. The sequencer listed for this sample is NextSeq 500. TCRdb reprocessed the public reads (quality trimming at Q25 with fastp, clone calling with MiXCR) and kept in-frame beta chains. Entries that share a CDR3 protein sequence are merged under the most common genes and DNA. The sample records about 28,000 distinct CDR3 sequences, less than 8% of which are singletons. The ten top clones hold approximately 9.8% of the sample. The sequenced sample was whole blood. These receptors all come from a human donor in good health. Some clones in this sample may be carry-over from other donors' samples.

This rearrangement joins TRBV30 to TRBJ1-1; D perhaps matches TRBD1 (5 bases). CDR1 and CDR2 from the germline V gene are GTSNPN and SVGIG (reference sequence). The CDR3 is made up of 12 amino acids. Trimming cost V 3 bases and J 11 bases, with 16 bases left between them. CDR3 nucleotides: TGTGCCTGGAGCCTAAATCGGGGGAGTGCTTTCTTT. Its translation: CAWSLNRGSAFF.

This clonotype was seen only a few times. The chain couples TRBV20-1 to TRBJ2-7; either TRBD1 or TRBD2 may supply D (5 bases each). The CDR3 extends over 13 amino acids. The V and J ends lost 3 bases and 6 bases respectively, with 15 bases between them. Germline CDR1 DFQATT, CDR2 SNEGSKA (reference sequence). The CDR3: CSASVGDGGEQYF. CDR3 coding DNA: TGCAGTGCTAGCGTGGGGGATGGGGGCGAGCAGTACTTC.